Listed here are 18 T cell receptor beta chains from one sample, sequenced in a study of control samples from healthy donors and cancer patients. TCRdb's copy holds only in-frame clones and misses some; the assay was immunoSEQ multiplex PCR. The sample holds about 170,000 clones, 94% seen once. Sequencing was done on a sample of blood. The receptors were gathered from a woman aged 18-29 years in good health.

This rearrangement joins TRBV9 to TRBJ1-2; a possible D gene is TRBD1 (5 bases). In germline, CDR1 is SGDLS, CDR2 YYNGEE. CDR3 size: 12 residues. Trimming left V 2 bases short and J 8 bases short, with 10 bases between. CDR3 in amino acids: CASSVEGIGYTF. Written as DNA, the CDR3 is TGTGCCAGCAGCGTCGAGGGGATAGGCTACACCTTC.

CDR3 region: CATGEGPSPYGYTF. In DNA form, the CDR3 reads TGTGCCACCGGGGAGGGCCCTTCCCCATATGGCTACACCTTC. The rearrangement links TRBV19 to TRBJ1-2, with D unresolved. V was trimmed by 10 bases and J by 5 bases, leaving 20 bases between them. The germline CDR1 and CDR2 sequences are LNHDA and SQIVND (reference sequence). This CDR3 has 14 residues.

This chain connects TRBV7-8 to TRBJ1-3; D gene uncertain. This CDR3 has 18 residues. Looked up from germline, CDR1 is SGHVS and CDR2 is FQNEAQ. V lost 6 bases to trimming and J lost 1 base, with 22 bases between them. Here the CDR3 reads CASSLFLTDSLSGNTIYF. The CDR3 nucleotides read TGTGCCAGCAGTCTCTTTCTCACAGACTCACTATCTGGAAACACCATATATTTT.

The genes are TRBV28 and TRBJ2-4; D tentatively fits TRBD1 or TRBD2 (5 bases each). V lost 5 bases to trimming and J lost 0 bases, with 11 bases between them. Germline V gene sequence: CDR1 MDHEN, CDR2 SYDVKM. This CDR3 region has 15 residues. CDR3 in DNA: TGTGCCAGCAGTCTTATGGGGGTAGCCAAAAACATTCAGTACTTC. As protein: CASSLMGVAKNIQYF.

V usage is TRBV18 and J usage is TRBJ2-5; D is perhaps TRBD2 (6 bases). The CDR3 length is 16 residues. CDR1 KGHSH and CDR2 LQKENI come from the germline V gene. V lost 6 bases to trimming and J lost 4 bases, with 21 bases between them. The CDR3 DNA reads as TGTGCCAGCTCCCTCGTTAAGGGGTCAGCGGGAGAGACCCAGTACTTC. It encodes CASSLVKGSAGETQYF.

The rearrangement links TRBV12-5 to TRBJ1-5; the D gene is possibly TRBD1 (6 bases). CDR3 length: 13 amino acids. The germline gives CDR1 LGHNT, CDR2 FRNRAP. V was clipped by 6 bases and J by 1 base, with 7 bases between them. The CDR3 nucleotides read TGTGCTAGTGGACAGGGAAGCAATCAGCCCCAGCATTTT. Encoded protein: CASGQGSNQPQHF.

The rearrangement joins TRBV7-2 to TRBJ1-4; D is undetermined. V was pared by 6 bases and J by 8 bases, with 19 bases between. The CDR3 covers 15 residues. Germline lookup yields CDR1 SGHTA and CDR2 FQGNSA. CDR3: CASRKEGFGGEKLFF. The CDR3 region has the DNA TGTGCCAGCAGGAAAGAGGGCTTTGGCGGGGAAAAACTGTTTTTT. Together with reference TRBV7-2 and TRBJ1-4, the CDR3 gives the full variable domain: GAGVSQSPSNKVTEKGKDVELRCDPISGHTALYWYRQSLGQGLEFLIYFQGNSAPDKSGLPSDRFSAERTGGSVSTLTIQRTQQEDSAVYLCASRKEGFGGEKLFFGSGTQLSVL.

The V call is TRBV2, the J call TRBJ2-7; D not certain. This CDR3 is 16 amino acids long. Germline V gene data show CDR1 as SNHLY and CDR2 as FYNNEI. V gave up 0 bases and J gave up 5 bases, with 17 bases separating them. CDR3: CASSEARAGIEDEQYF. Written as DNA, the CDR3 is TGTGCCAGCAGTGAAGCTAGGGCTGGGATCGAGGACGAGCAGTACTTC.

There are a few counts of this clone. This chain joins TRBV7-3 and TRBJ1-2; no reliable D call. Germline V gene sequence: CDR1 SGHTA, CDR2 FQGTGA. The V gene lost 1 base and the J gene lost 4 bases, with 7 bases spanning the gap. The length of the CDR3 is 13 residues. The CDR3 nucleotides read TGTGCCAGCAGCTTAAACCAAGTCTATGGCTACACCTTC. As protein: CASSLNQVYGYTF.

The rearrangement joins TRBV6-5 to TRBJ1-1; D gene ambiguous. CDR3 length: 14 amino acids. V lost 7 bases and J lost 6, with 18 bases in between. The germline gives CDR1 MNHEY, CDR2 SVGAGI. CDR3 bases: TGTGCCAGCAATAGCTATCGTTGGGCTCCTGAAGCTTTCTTT. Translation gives CASNSYRWAPEAFF.

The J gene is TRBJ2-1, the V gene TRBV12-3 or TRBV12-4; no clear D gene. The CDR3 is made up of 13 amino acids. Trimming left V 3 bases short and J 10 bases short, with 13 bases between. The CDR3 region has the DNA TGTGCCAGCAGTTTCGGTAGCAACGGGGAGCAGTTCTTC. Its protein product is CASSFGSNGEQFF.

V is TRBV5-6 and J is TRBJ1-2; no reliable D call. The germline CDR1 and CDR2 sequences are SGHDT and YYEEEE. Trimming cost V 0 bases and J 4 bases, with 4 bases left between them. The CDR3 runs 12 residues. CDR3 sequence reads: CASSLGIYGYTF. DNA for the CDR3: TGTGCCAGCAGCTTGGGTATCTATGGCTACACCTTC.

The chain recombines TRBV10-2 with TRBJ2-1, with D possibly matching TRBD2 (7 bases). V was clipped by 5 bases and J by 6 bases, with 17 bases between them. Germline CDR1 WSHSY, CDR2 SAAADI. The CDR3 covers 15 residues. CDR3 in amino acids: CASSYTGGAFNEQFF. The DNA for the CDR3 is TGCGCCAGCAGTTATACTGGGGGGGCCTTCAATGAGCAGTTCTTC.

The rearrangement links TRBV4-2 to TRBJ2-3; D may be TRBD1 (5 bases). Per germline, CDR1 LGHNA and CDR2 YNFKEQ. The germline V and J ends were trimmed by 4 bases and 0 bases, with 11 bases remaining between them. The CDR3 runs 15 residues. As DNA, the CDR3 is TGTGCCAGCAGCCGCAGGGTAGATAGCACAGATACGCAGTATTTT. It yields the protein CASSRRVDSTDTQYF.

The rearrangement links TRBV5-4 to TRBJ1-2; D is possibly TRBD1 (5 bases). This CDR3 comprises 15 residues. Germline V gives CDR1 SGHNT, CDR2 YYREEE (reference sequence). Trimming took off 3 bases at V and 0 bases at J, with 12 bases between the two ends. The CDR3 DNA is TGTGCCAGCAGCTCCCCGACGGACACTAACTATGGCTACACCTTC. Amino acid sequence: CASSSPTDTNYGYTF.

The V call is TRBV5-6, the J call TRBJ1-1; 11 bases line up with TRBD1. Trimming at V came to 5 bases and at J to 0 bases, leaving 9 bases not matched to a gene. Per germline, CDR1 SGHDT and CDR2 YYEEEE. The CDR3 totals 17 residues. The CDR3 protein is CASRSGTGGNMNTEAFF. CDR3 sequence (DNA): TGTGCCAGCAGAAGCGGGACAGGGGGGAATATGAACACTGAAGCTTTCTTT.

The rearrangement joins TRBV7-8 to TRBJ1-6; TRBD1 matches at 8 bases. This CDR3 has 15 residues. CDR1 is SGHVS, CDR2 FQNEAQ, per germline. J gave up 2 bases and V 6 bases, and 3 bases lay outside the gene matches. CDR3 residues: CASRVDRAYNSPLHF. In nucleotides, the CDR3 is TGTGCCAGCAGGGTGGACAGGGCCTATAATTCACCCCTCCACTTT.

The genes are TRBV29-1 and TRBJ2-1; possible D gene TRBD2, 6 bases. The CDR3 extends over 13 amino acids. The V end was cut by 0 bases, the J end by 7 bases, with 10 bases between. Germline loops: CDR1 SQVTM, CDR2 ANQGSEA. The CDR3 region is CSVEDWRANEQFF. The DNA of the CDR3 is TGCAGCGTTGAAGATTGGAGGGCGAATGAGCAGTTCTTC.